This T cell receptor beta chain emerged from a study of shared clonotypes between healthy human individuals. The repertoire was sequenced with immunoSEQ multiplex PCR; TCRdb's copy has only in-frame clones and lacks some. The sample has roughly 2.6 million clones, around nine tenths seen once. Germline CDR1 is SQVTM and CDR2 is ANQGSEA. This CDR3 comprises 12 residues. Trimming removed 5 bases from V and 0 bases from J, with 8 bases in between. Turning to this clone: Its antigen is as yet unknown.

Study-wide results and caveats: Non-shared clonotypes displayed generation probabilities falling below those of clonotypes present in all four donors.

The chain is built from TRBV29-1 and TRBJ2-7; D is uncertain. The TCR was taken from a young man in good health. Sequenced material: naive CD4+ T cells sorted from blood. Subset given: CD45RA+ positively selected. CDR3 in DNA: TGCAGCGTTCTACAGACCTCCTACGAGCAGTACTTC. It translates to CSVLQTSYEQYF.